This T cell receptor (beta chain) was sequenced in a study of shared clonotypes between healthy human individuals. Libraries were prepared by immunoSEQ multiplex PCR; TCRdb keeps only in-frame clonotypes and omits some of them. The sample has around 2.1 million clones, approximately 96% seen once; the top ten hold less than 0.15%. Germline CDR1 reads MNHNY; CDR2 reads SVGAGI (reference sequence). CDR3 length: 13 residues. The junction had 1 base not matched to a gene; V was cut back by 2 bases and J by 3 bases. The TCR sequence derives from a man in his late teens or twenties in good health. The V gene is TRBV6-6, the J gene TRBJ2-7; TRBD1 aligns across 7 bases. Sequenced material: naive CD4+ T cells sorted from blood. Noted subset: CD45RA+ positively selected. CDR3 protein: CASSYGTDYEQYF. The CDR3 DNA reads TGTGCCAGCAGTTACGGGACAGACTACGAGCAGTACTTC.